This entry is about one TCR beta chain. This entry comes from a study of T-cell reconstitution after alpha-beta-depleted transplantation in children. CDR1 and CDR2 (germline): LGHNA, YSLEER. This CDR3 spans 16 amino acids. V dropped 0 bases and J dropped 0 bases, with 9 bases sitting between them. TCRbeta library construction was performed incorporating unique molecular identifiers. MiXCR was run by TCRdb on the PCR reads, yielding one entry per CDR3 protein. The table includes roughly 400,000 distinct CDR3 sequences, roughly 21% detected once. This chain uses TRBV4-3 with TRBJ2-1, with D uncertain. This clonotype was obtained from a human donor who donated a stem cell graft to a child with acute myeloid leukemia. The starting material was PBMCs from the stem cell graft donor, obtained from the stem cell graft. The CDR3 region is CASSQDLESSYNEQFF. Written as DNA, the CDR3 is TGCGCCAGCAGCCAAGATCTGGAGAGCTCCTACAATGAGCAGTTCTTC.